The text below deals with one T cell receptor (beta chain). This entry is derived from a study of T cell responses to AZD1222 COVID-19 vaccine. Repertoires were generated with immunoSEQ multiplex PCR, while TCRdb's copy carries only in-frame clones and drops some. The sample consists of roughly 140,000 clones, 85% to 95% of them appearing once. The germline gives CDR1 MNHEY, CDR2 SVGAGI. V dropped 4 bases and J dropped 11 bases, with 14 bases sitting between them. CDR3 length equals 12 residues. The chain carries TRBV6-5 and TRBJ1-1; TRBD1 might be the D (6 bases). This receptor was taken from an adult in good health. The material sequenced was peripheral blood, taken on day 0 of MenACWY control vaccination. CDR3 sequence: CASSSQGRGAFF. In DNA, the CDR3 is TGTGCCAGCAGTTCCCAAGGGAGGGGGGCTTTCTTT.